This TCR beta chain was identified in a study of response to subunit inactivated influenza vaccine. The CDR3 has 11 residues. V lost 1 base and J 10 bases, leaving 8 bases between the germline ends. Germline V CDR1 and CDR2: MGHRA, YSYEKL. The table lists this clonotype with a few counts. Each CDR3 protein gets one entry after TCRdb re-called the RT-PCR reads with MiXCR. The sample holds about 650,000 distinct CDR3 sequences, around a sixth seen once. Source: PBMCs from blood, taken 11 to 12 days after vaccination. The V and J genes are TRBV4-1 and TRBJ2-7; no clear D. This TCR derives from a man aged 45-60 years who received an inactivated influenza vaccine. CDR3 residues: CASSQGQAQYF. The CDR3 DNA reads TGCGCCAGCAGCCAAGGTCAGGCTCAGTACTTC.